This TCR beta chain appears in the sequencing data of a study of blood T cell repertoires in COVID-19. Libraries were prepared by immunoSEQ multiplex PCR; TCRdb keeps only in-frame clonotypes and omits some of them. The sample holds 290,000 or so clones; about 93% are singletons and the top ten take approximately 1.2%. This CDR3 spans 11 amino acids. The germline CDR1 and CDR2 sequences are SQVTM and ANQGSEA. V dropped 6 bases and J dropped 2 bases, with 7 bases sitting between them. This clonotype was obtained from a woman aged 25 to 45 who had recovered from COVID-19. Specimen: PBMCs or T cells enriched from blood (not recorded which). The chain has TRBV29-1 and TRBJ2-5; D may be TRBD1 (5 bases). Written as DNA, the CDR3 is TGCAGCGTAGACAGACAAGAGACCCAGTACTTC. This gives the protein CSVDRQETQYF.